One sample yielded the 26 T cell receptor beta chains listed below, sequenced in a study of T cell responses to AZD1222 COVID-19 vaccine. Some clones are missing from TCRdb's copy, which holds only in-frame ones; the method was immunoSEQ multiplex PCR. The sample shows about 110,000 clones, around 86% of them seen only once. The sequencing here drew on peripheral blood, taken on day 0 of AZD1222 vaccination. These receptors all come from an adult in good health.

The chain combines TRBV9 with TRBJ2-1; 10 bases match TRBD2. The CDR3 sequence is 14 residues long. From germline, CDR1 is SGDLS and CDR2 YYNGEE. The ends lost 0 bases at V and 6 bases at J; junction bases unmatched: 0. Written as DNA, the CDR3 is TGTGCCAGCAGCGTAGGGACTAGCGGCAATGAGCAGTTCTTC. Amino acids: CASSVGTSGNEQFF.

The J gene is TRBJ2-7, the V gene TRBV6-2 or TRBV6-3; 9 bases are a match to TRBD2. In germline, CDR1 is MNHEY, CDR2 SVGEGT. The J segment lost 0 bases and the V segment lost 4 bases, leaving 22 bases of the junction unmatched. This CDR3 region has 21 residues. The CDR3 DNA reads TGTGCCAGCAGTTGGAAACATGAAGGGTGGCTAGCGGGACAAAGCTCCTACGAGCAGTACTTC. This gives the protein CASSWKHEGWLAGQSSYEQYF.

The chain employs TRBV5-1 and TRBJ2-5, with 8 nucleotides matching TRBD2. The CDR3 runs 15 residues. The trim removed 4 bases at V and 1 base at J, leaving 6 bases unmatched. Germline V gene data show CDR1 as SGHRS and CDR2 as YFSETQ. The CDR3 nucleotides are TGCGCCAGCAGCCCTCAAGCGGGGGCCCAAGAGACCCAGTACTTC. This translates into CASSPQAGAQETQYF.

This chain joins TRBV7-9 and TRBJ2-7; D could derive from TRBD1 or TRBD2 (6 bases each). Looked up from germline, CDR1 is SEHNR and CDR2 is FQNEAQ (reference sequence). This CDR3 spans 14 amino acids. V dropped 3 bases and J dropped 1 base, with 10 bases sitting between them. CDR3 in DNA: TGTGCCAGCAGCTTTACAGGGAGGTCCTACGAGCAGTACTTC. It yields the protein CASSFTGRSYEQYF.

This rearrangement joins TRBV10-2 to TRBJ1-4, with D maybe TRBD1 (5 bases). The V end was cut by 0 bases, the J end by 8 bases, with 13 bases between. The germline CDR1 and CDR2 sequences are WSHSY and SAAADI. The CDR3 is made up of 15 amino acids. The CDR3 DNA reads as TGCGCCAGCAGTGAGTCAGGGGAACTGGGCGAAAAACTGTTTTTT. Amino acids: CASSESGELGEKLFF.

V and J are TRBV7-9 and TRBJ1-2; the D gene is possibly TRBD1 (5 bases). Trimming shortened V by 1 base and J by 4 bases, and 10 bases separated the two germline ends. The germline V gene encodes CDR1 SEHNR and CDR2 FQNEAQ (reference sequence). The CDR3 loop spans 14 amino acids. CDR3 amino acids: CASSLGDGSYGYTF. As DNA, the CDR3 is TGTGCCAGCAGCTTAGGGGACGGTAGCTATGGCTACACCTTC.

The chain has TRBV5-4 and TRBJ1-5, with no clear D. V was trimmed by 2 bases and J by 3 bases, leaving 9 bases between them. Germline values: CDR1 SGHNT, CDR2 YYREEE (reference sequence). The CDR3 extends over 14 amino acids. The DNA for the CDR3 is TGTGCCAGCAGCTTCGCAGGCAACAATCAGCCCCAGCATTTT. This translates into CASSFAGNNQPQHF.

The chain employs TRBV5-1 and TRBJ1-3, with D possibly TRBD1 on 6 matching bases. The germline V gene encodes CDR1 SGHRS and CDR2 YFSETQ. This CDR3 has 15 residues. V dropped 2 bases and J dropped 0 bases, with 9 bases sitting between them. CDR3 nucleotides: TGCGCCAGCAGCTTACAGGGTGACTCTGGAAACACCATATATTTT. Amino acid sequence: CASSLQGDSGNTIYF.

This chain connects TRBV29-1 to TRBJ1-4, with D unclear. Germline loops: CDR1 SQVTM, CDR2 ANQGSEA. CDR3 length equals 10 residues. In nucleotides, the CDR3 is TGCAACGGACCTAATGAAAAACTGTTTTTT. This translates into CNGPNEKLFF.

The CDR3 DNA follows: TGTGCCAGCATTGGGACTCGGTACGGGGAGCAGTACTTC. This codes for CASIGTRYGEQYF. This rearrangement joins TRBV2 to TRBJ2-7; D is possibly TRBD2 (6 bases). Germline-derived CDR1 and CDR2 are SNHLY and FYNNEI. Between the trimmed V and J ends, which lost 7 bases and 7 bases, there was a span of 17 bases. The CDR3 sequence is 13 residues long. Full variable domain (rest looked up from reference TRBV2 and TRBJ2-7): EPEVTQTPSHQVTQMGQEVILRCVPISNHLYFYWYRQILGQKVEFLVSFYNNEISEKSEIFDDQFSVERPDGSNFTLKIRSTKLEDSAMYFCASIGTRYGEQYFGPGTRLTVT.

V and J are TRBV13 and TRBJ1-2; a weak D match, TRBD1 (6 bases). The V gene lost 5 bases and the J gene lost 6 bases, with 16 bases spanning the gap. This CDR3 region has 14 residues. Germline V gene lookup returns CDR1 PRHDT and CDR2 FYEKMQ (reference sequence). In DNA form, the CDR3 reads TGTGCCAGCAGCCCCTCGGGGGGCGAGCATGGCTACACCTTC. It is translated as CASSPSGGEHGYTF.

The V call is TRBV7-9, the J call TRBJ2-7; no clear D. The CDR3 totals 12 residues. CDR1 is SEHNR and CDR2 is FQNEAQ in the germline V gene (reference sequence). Trimming cost V 5 bases and J 3 bases, with 8 bases left between them. The CDR3 DNA reads as TGTGCCAGCAGCCGTCTGTTCTACGAGCAGTACTTC. Protein: CASSRLFYEQYF.

The chain carries TRBV12-3 or TRBV12-4 and TRBJ1-2, with D maybe TRBD1 (5 bases). This CDR3 is built from 13 residues. Trimming took off 3 bases at V and 5 bases at J, with 10 bases between the two ends. CDR3 loop: CASSFVREYGYTF. The CDR3 bases are TGTGCCAGCAGTTTTGTCAGGGAGTATGGCTACACCTTC.

This clone was detected a few times. The chain combines TRBV18 with TRBJ1-6, with D possibly being TRBD1 (5 bases). The germline gives CDR1 KGHSH, CDR2 LQKENI. V was trimmed by 2 bases and J by 14 bases, leaving 16 bases between them. The length of the CDR3 is 14 residues. CDR3 region: CASSPGTERVTLHF. The CDR3 nucleotides read TGTGCCAGCTCACCAGGGACGGAAAGAGTGACCCTCCACTTT. The variable domain in full, with the rest retrieved from reference TRBV18 and TRBJ1-6, is NAGVMQNPRHLVRRRGQEARLRCSPMKGHSHVYWYRQLPEEGLKFMVYLQKENIIDESGMPKERFSAEFPKEGPSILRIQQVVRGDSAAYFCASSPGTERVTLHFGNGTRLTVT.

CDR3 residues: CASSQAAREGYNFEQFF. DNA for the CDR3: TGTGCCAGCAGCCAAGCGGCCCGGGAAGGCTACAATTTTGAGCAGTTCTTC. The rearrangement links TRBV4-2 to TRBJ2-1; D perhaps matches TRBD2 (5 bases). The CDR3 runs 17 residues. V lost 1 base, J lost 9 bases, and 22 bases lay in between. Germline lookup yields CDR1 LGHNA and CDR2 YNFKEQ.

This clone has only one observation. The chain couples TRBV7-7 to TRBJ1-3; a weak D match, TRBD1 (5 bases). The V and J ends lost 4 bases and 2 bases respectively, with 12 bases between them. Germline assignment: CDR1 SSHAT and CDR2 FNYEAQ (reference sequence). The CDR3 is 15 amino acids. In DNA form, the CDR3 reads TGTGCCAGCAGCTCCGGGTGGGGGGCTGGAAACACCATATATTTT. Translated: CASSSGWGAGNTIYF.

The chain uses TRBV5-1 and TRBJ1-1; no definite D call. CDR1 and CDR2 (germline): SGHRS, YFSETQ. The length of the CDR3 is 13 residues. Between the trimmed V and J ends, which lost 6 bases and 0 bases, there was a span of 9 bases. CDR3: CASKDGMNTEAFF. DNA for the CDR3: TGCGCCAGCAAGGACGGAATGAACACTGAAGCTTTCTTT.

The chain uses TRBV7-8 and TRBJ2-1; 9 bases are a match to TRBD2. This CDR3 has 17 residues. Germline V lookup: CDR1 SGHVS, CDR2 FQNEAQ. V dropped 5 bases and J dropped 9; count of bases not matched to a gene: 17. The DNA for the CDR3 is TGTGCCAGCAGCCCCTGGGAGGCTAGCGGGGTTCGGGGTGAGCAGTTCTTC. Residues: CASSPWEASGVRGEQFF.

On this clone itself: A read error may produce the germline difference seen at one junction end. This chain links TRBV6-1 with TRBJ1-5; D is ambiguous. Germline V gene data show CDR1 as MNHNS and CDR2 as SASEGT. The CDR3 covers 14 residues. For the CDR3, the DNA is TGTGCCAGCAGTGAAGATAGTACGAGGGCGGCTAGTAATTTT. It is translated as CASSEDSTRAASNF.

The chain combines TRBV6-5 with TRBJ1-2; D gene uncertain. V lost 7 bases and J lost 1, with 13 bases in between. CDR1 and CDR2 (germline): MNHEY, SVGAGI. This CDR3 spans 14 amino acids. The CDR3 spells CASKVTRVNYGYTF. DNA for the CDR3: TGTGCCAGCAAGGTTACCAGAGTTAACTATGGCTACACCTTC.

J is TRBJ2-1 and V is TRBV2; D perhaps matches TRBD1 (6 bases). The V end lost 8 bases, the J end lost 7 bases, and 21 bases lay between the germline ends. The CDR3 is 15 residues long. CDR1 and CDR2 (germline): SNHLY, FYNNEI. CDR3 region: CASEGELVRQNEQFF. Written as DNA, the CDR3 is TGTGCCAGCGAGGGGGAGCTAGTGAGGCAGAATGAGCAGTTCTTC.

The chain links TRBV18 to TRBJ1-2, with D perhaps TRBD1 (5 bases). The V and J ends lost 3 bases and 5 bases respectively, with 22 bases between them. Germline lookup yields CDR1 KGHSH and CDR2 LQKENI. This CDR3 has 17 residues. CDR3 amino acids: CASSPSTTLGVEYGYTF. DNA of the CDR3: TGTGCCAGCTCACCTTCGACGACGCTAGGGGTAGAGTATGGCTACACCTTC. Using reference TRBV18 and TRBJ1-2 for the parts outside the CDR3, the full variable domain is NAGVMQNPRHLVRRRGQEARLRCSPMKGHSHVYWYRQLPEEGLKFMVYLQKENIIDESGMPKERFSAEFPKEGPSILRIQQVVRGDSAAYFCASSPSTTLGVEYGYTFGSGTRLTVV.

The chain's CDR3 is CSVGGWGQPQHF. CDR3 nucleotides: TGCAGCGTTGGGGGTTGGGGTCAGCCCCAGCATTTT. This sequence joins TRBV29-1 and TRBJ1-5, with D unresolved. This CDR3 comprises 12 residues. The germline CDR1 and CDR2 sequences are SQVTM and ANQGSEA. V lost 4 bases and J 6 bases, leaving 10 bases between the germline ends.

The chain joins TRBV14 to TRBJ2-3; tentative D call: TRBD2 (5 bases). The V end was cut by 0 bases, the J end by 6 bases, with 10 bases between. This CDR3 spans 14 amino acids. The germline V gene encodes CDR1 SGHDN and CDR2 FVKESK. CDR3: CASSQEGGPDTQYF. The CDR3 nucleotides read TGTGCCAGCAGCCAAGAAGGAGGTCCGGATACGCAGTATTTT. Full variable domain (rest looked up from reference TRBV14 and TRBJ2-3): EAGVTQFPSHSVIEKGQTVTLRCDPISGHDNLYWYRRVMGKEIKFLLHFVKESKQDESGMPNNRFLAERTGGTYSTLKVQPAELEDSGVYFCASSQEGGPDTQYFGPGTRLTVL.

V gene TRBV6-2 or TRBV6-3 combines with J gene TRBJ1-1; D is ambiguous. Trimming shortened V by 4 bases and J by 0 bases, and 12 bases separated the two germline ends. In germline, CDR1 is MNHEY, CDR2 SVGEGT. This CDR3 spans 15 amino acids. The CDR3 DNA follows: TGTGCCAGCAGTTTTCACGGGAGCATGAACACTGAAGCTTTCTTT. Protein product: CASSFHGSMNTEAFF.

The chain employs TRBV5-1 and TRBJ2-7, with D maybe TRBD2 (5 bases). Germline V gene lookup returns CDR1 SGHRS and CDR2 YFSETQ. This CDR3 comprises 13 residues. Trimming cost V 6 bases and J 7 bases, with 17 bases left between them. This CDR3 reads CASIFHGSGEQYF. The CDR3 DNA is TGCGCCAGCATCTTCCACGGGTCGGGGGAGCAGTACTTC. Based on the CDR3 plus reference TRBV5-1 and TRBJ2-7, the full variable domain is KAGVTQTPRYLIKTRGQQVTLSCSPISGHRSVSWYQQTPGQGLQFLFEYFSETQRNKGNFPGRFSGRQFSNSRSEMNVSTLELGDSALYLCASIFHGSGEQYFGPGTRLTVT.